This T cell receptor (beta chain) was sequenced during a study of blood T cells in healthy people across ages. PCR was performed a second time for roughly 6 to 12 cycles using a sample-barcoded 5' primer and a J-beta primer mix. With 12 random nucleotides, a template-switch adaptor tagged each individual cDNA molecule. TCRdb passed the 5' RACE reads through MiXCR, listing each CDR3 protein once. Of about 640,000 distinct CDR3 sequences in the sample, 40% to 45% are singletons; the top ten hold 25% to 35%. Peripheral blood samples of 9 to 10 milliliters were drawn from each donor. The TCR originated in a man older than 75 in good health. The sample comprised blood.

CDR3 loop: CASSPRGASGEQFF. The CDR3 DNA is TGTGCCAGCAGCCCGAGGGGGGCTAGCGGGGAGCAGTTCTTC. The V and J genes are TRBV3-1 and TRBJ2-1; the match to TRBD2 covers 8 bases. V dropped 4 bases and J dropped 10; count of bases not matched to a gene: 9. The germline V gene encodes CDR1 LGHDT and CDR2 YNNKEL (reference sequence). CDR3 length equals 14 residues.